This paragraph reports one T cell receptor beta chain. Per the original data handling: Scientists estimated how many nucleated cells there were by amplifying reference gene primers. The data were produced by immunoSEQ multiplex PCR, yet TCRdb's version contains in-frame clones alone and is incomplete. The DNA was the basis for D and trimming; V, J and clone size are from that table. This table has 84,000 or so clones, 83% appearing once. The data were obtained in a study of blood T cell repertoires in COVID-19. Study background: Acute and convalescent COVID-19 specimens originated in the United States, Italy and Spain.

V dropped 4 bases and J dropped 3; count of bases not matched to a gene: 3. Germline loops: CDR1 SGHTA, CDR2 FQGNSA. The CDR3 runs to 15 residues. The receptor's source is a woman older than 75 with acute or convalescent COVID-19. The sequenced material came from peripheral blood. This chain connects TRBV7-2 to TRBJ2-3; 11 nucleotides line up with TRBD2. CDR3 in amino acids: CASSYGLAGTDTQYF. The CDR3 DNA sequence: TGTGCCAGCAGCTACGGACTAGCGGGTACAGATACGCAGTATTTT. Full variable domain (rest looked up from reference TRBV7-2 and TRBJ2-3): GAGVSQSPSNKVTEKGKDVELRCDPISGHTALYWYRQSLGQGLEFLIYFQGNSAPDKSGLPSDRFSAERTGGSVSTLTIQRTQQEDSAVYLCASSYGLAGTDTQYFGPGTRLTVL.